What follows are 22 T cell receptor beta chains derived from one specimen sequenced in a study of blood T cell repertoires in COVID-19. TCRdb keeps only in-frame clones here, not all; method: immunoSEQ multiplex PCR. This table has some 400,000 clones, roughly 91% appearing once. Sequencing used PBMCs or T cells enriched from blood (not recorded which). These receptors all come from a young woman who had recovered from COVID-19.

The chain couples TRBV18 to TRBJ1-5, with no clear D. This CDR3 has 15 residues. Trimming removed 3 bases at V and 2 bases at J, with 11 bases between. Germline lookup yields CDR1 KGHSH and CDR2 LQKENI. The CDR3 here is CASSPYPLGNQPQHF. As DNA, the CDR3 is TGTGCCAGCTCACCCTACCCGTTGGGCAATCAGCCCCAGCATTTT.

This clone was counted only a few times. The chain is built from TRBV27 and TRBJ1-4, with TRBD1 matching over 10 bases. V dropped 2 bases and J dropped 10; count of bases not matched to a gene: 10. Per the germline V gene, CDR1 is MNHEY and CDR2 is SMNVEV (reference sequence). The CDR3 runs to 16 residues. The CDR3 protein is CASSLVPGTGARKLFF. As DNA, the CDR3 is TGTGCCAGCAGTTTAGTCCCTGGGACAGGGGCCCGAAAACTGTTTTTT.

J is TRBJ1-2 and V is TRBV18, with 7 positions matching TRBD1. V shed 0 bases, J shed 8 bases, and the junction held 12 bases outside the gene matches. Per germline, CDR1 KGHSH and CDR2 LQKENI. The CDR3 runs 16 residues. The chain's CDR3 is CASSPPWQGVEGGYTF. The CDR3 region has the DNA TGTGCCAGCTCACCACCGTGGCAGGGGGTAGAAGGGGGCTACACCTTC.

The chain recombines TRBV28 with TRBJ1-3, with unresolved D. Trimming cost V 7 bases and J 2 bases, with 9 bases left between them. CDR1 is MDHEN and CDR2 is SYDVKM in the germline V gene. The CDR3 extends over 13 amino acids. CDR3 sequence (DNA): TGTGCCAGCATGCACAGCCCTGGAAACACCATATATTTT. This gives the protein CASMHSPGNTIYF.

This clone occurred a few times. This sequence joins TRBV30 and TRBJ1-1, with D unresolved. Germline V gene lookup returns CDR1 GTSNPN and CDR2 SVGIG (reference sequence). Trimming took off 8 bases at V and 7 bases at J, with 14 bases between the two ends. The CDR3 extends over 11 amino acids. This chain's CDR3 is CAGLRSNEAFF. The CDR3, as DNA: TGTGCCGGACTGCGGTCGAATGAAGCTTTCTTT.

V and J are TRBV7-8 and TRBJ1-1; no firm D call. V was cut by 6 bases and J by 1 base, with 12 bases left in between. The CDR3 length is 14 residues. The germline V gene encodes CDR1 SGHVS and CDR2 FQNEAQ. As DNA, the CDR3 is TGTGCCAGCAGTTCCCGCGCCGAGAACACTGAAGCTTTCTTT. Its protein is CASSSRAENTEAFF.

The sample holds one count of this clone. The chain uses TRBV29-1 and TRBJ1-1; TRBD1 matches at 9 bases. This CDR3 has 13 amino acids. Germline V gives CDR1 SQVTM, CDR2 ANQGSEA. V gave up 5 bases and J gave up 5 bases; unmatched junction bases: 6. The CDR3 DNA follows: TGCAGCGTTACGACAGGGGGGGTGACTGAAGCTTTCTTT. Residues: CSVTTGGVTEAFF.

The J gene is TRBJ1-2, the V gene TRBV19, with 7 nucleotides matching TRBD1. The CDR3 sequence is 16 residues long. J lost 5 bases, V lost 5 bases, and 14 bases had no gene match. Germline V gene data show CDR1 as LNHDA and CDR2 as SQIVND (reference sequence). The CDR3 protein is CASSAYSGTDQYGYTF. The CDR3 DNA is TGTGCCAGTAGTGCGTACTCCGGGACAGACCAATATGGCTACACCTTC.

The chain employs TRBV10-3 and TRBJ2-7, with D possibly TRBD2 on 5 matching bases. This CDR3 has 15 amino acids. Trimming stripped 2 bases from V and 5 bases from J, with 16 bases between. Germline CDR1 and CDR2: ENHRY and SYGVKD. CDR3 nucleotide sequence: TGTGCCATCAGTGAGGACCCTCGGACGGGAAACGAGCAGTACTTC. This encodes CAISEDPRTGNEQYF.

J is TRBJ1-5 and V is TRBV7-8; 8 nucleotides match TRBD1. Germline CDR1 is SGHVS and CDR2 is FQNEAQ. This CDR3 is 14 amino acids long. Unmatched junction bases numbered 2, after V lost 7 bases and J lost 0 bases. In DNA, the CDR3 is TGTGCCAGCACCGACAGGGGTAGCAATCAGCCCCAGCATTTT. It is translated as CASTDRGSNQPQHF.

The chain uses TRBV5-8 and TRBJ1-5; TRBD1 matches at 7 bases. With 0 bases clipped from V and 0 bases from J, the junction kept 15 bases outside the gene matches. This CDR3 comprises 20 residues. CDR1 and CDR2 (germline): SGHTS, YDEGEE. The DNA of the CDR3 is TGTGCCAGCAGCTTGGCCGACAGGGTTTTCTCTCGGCTTAGCAATCAGCCCCAGCATTTT. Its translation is CASSLADRVFSRLSNQPQHF.

The CDR3 nucleotides are TGTGCCAGTACCGGGAGCCATAATTCACCCCTCCACTTT. Translated: CASTGSHNSPLHF. This chain joins TRBV19 and TRBJ1-6; D is unresolved. The CDR3 is 13 residues long. Germline V gene data show CDR1 as LNHDA and CDR2 as SQIVND (reference sequence). Trimming removed 7 bases from V and 5 bases from J, with 9 bases in between.

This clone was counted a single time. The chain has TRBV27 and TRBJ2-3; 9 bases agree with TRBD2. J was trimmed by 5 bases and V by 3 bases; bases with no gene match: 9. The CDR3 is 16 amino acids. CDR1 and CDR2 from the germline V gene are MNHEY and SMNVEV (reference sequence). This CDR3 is CASSFGAGGHVDTQYF. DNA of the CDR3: TGTGCCAGCAGTTTCGGGGCGGGGGGGCATGTAGATACGCAGTATTTT.

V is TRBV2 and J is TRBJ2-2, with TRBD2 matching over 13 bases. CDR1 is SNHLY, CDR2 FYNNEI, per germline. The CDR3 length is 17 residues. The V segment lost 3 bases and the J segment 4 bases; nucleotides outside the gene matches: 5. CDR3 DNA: TGTGCCAGCAGTGACCCAACTAGCGGGGGGGCCACCGGGGAGCTGTTTTTT. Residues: CASSDPTSGGATGELFF.

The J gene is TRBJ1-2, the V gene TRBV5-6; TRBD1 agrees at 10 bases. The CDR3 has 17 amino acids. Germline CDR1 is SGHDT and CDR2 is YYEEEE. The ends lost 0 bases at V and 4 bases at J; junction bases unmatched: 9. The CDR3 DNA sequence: TGTGCCAGCAGCTTGGTCGTTCGGACAGGGGGAGGCTATGGCTACACCTTC. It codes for CASSLVVRTGGGYGYTF.

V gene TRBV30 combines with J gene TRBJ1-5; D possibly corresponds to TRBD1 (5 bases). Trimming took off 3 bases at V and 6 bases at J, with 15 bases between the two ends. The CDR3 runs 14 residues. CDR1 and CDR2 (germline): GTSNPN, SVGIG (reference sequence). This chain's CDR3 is CAWSRTHGSQPQHF. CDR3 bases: TGTGCCTGGAGCCGGACACACGGGTCTCAGCCCCAGCATTTT.

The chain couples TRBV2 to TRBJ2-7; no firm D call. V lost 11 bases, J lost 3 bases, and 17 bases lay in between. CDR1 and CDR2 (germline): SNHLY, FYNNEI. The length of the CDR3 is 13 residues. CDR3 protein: CAVYRRPSYEQYF. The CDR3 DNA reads TGTGCCGTTTACCGCAGGCCAAGCTACGAGCAGTACTTC.

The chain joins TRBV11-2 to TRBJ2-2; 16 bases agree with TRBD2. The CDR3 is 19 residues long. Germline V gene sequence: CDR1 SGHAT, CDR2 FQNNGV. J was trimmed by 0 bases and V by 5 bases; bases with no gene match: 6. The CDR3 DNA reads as TGTGCCAGCAGCCTCACGGGACTAGCGGGGGGGCCGAACACCGGGGAGCTGTTTTTT. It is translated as CASSLTGLAGGPNTGELFF.

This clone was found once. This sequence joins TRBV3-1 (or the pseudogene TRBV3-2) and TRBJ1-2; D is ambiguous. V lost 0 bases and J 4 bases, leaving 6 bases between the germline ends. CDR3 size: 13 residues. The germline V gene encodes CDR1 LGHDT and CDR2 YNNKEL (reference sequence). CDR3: CASSQDPPYGYTF. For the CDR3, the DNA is TGTGCCAGCAGCCAAGACCCTCCCTATGGCTACACCTTC.

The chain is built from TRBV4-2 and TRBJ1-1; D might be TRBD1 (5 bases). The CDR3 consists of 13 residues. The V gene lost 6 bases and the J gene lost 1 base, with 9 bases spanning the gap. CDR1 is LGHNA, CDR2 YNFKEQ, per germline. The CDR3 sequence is CASSRGTNTEAFF. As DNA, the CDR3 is TGTGCCAGCAGTCGGGGGACGAACACTGAAGCTTTCTTT.

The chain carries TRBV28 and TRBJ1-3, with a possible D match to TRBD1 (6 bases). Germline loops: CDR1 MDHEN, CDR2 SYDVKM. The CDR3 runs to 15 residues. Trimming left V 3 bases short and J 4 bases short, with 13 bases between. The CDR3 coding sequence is TGTGCCAGCAGTTTCGGGACACGGTTCGGAAACACCATATATTTT. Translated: CASSFGTRFGNTIYF.

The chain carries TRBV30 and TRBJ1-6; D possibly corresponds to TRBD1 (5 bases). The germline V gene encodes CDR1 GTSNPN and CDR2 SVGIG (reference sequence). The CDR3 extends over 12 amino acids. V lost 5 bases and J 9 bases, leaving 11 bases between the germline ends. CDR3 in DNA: TGTGCCTGGGGGGACTCCGCTTCACCCCTCCACTTT. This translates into CAWGDSASPLHF. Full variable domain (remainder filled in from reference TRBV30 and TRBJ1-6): SQTIHQWPATLVQPVGSPLSLECTVEGTSNPNLYWYRQAAGRGLQLLFYSVGIGQISSEVPQNLSASRPQDRQFILSSKKLLLSDSGFYLCAWGDSASPLHFGNGTRLTVT.